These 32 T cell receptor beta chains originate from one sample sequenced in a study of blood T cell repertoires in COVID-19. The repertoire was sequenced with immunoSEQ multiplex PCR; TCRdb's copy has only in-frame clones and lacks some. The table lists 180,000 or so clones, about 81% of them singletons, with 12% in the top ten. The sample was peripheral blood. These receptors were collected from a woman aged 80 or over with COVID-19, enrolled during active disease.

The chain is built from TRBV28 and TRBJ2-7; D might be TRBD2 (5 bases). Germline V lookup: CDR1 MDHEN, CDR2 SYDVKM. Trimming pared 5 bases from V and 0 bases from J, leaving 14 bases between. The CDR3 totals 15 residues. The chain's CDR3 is CASSLERLSSYEQYF. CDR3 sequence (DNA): TGTGCCAGCAGTCTGGAGCGGTTGAGCTCCTACGAGCAGTACTTC.

In DNA, the CDR3 is TGTGCCAGCAGCCAGCTTAGCGGGAGTAGCACAGATACGCAGTATTTT. Encoded protein: CASSQLSGSSTDTQYF. This chain links TRBV4-2 with TRBJ2-3, with 9 bases lining up with TRBD2. V was clipped by 3 bases and J by 0 bases; unmatched bases: 4. CDR1 is LGHNA and CDR2 is YNFKEQ in the germline V gene. The CDR3 is 16 amino acids.

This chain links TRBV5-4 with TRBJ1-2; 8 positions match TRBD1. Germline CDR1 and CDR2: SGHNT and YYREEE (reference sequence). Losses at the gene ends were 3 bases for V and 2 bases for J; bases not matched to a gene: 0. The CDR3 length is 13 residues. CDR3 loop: CASSWTGNYGYTF. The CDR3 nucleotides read TGTGCCAGCAGCTGGACAGGGAACTATGGCTACACCTTC.

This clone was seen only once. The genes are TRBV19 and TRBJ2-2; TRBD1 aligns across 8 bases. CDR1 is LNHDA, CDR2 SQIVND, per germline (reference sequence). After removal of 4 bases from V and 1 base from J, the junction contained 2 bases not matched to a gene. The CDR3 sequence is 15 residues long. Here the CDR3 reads CASSTGQGNTGELFF. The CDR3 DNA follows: TGTGCCAGTAGTACTGGACAGGGGAACACCGGGGAGCTGTTTTTT.

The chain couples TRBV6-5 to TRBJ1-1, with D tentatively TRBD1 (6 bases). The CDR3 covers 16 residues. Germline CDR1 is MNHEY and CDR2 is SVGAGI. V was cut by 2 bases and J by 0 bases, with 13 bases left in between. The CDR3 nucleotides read TGTGCCAGCAGTTACAGCCGGGACACCCTGAACACTGAAGCTTTCTTT. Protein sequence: CASSYSRDTLNTEAFF.

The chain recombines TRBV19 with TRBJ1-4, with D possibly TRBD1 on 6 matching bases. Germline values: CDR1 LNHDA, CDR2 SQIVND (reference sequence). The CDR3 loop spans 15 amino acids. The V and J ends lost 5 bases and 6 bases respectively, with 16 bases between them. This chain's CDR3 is CASSRNRGGDEKLFF. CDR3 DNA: TGTGCCAGTAGTCGGAATAGGGGGGGAGATGAAAAACTGTTTTTT.

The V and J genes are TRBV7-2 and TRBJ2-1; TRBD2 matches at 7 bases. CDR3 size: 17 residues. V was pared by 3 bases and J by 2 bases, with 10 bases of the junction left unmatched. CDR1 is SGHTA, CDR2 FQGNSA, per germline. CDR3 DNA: TGTGCCAGCAGCTTTGGGTCGAGCGGGACGCCCTACAATGAGCAGTTCTTC. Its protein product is CASSFGSSGTPYNEQFF.

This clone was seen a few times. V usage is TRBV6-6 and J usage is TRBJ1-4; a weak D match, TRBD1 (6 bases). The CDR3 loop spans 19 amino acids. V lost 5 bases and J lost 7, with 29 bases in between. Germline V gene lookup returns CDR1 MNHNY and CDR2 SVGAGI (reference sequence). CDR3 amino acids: CASSRSVFLSQGLSEKLFF. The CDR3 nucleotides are TGTGCCAGCAGTAGATCCGTGTTCCTCTCACAGGGTTTAAGTGAAAAACTGTTTTTT.

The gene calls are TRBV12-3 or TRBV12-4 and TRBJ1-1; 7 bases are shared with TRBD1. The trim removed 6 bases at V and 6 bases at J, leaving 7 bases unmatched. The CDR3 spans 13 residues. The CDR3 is CASSPGQVPEAFF. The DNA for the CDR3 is TGTGCCAGCAGCCCAGGACAGGTACCTGAAGCTTTCTTT.

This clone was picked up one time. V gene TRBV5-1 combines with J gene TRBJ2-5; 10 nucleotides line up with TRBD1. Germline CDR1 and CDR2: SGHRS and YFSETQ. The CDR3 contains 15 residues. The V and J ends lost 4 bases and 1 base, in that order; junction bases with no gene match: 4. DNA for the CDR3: TGCGCCAGCAGCGCCGGACAGGGGGGCCAAGAGACCCAGTACTTC. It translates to CASSAGQGGQETQYF.

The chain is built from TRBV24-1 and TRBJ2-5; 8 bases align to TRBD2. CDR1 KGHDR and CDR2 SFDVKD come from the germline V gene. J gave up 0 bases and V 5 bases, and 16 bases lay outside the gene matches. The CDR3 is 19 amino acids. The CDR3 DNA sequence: TGTGCCACCAGTGGCCTCCCCGGGGTGGTAGCGGGGAACCAAGAGACCCAGTACTTC. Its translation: CATSGLPGVVAGNQETQYF.

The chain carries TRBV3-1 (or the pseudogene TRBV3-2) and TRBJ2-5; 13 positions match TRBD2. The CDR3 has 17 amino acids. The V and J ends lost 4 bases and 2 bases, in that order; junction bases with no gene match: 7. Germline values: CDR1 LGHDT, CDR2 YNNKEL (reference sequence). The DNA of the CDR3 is TGTGCCAGCAGCCCGAGACTAGCGGGGGGATGGCAAGAGACCCAGTACTTC. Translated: CASSPRLAGGWQETQYF.

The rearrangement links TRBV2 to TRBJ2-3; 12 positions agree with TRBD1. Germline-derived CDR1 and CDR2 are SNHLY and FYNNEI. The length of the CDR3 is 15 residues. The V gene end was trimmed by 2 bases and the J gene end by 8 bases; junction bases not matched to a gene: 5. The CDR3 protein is CASSELGTGGSTQYF. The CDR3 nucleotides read TGTGCCAGCAGTGAATTGGGGACAGGGGGCAGTACGCAGTATTTT. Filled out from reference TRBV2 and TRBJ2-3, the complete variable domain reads EPEVTQTPSHQVTQMGQEVILRCVPISNHLYFYWYRQILGQKVEFLVSFYNNEISEKSEIFDDQFSVERPDGSNFTLKIRSTKLEDSAMYFCASSELGTGGSTQYFGPGTRLTVL.

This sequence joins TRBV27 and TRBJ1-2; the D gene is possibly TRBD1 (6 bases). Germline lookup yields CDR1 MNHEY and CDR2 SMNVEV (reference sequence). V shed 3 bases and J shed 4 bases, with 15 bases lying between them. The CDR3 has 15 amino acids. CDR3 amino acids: CASSFPGAPRYGYTF. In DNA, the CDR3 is TGTGCCAGCAGTTTTCCAGGGGCTCCACGCTATGGCTACACCTTC.

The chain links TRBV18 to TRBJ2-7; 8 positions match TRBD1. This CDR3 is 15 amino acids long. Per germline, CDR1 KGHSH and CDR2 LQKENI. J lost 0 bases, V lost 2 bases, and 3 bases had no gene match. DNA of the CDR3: TGTGCCAGCTCACCAGCGGGACAGGCCTCCTACGAGCAGTACTTC. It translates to CASSPAGQASYEQYF.

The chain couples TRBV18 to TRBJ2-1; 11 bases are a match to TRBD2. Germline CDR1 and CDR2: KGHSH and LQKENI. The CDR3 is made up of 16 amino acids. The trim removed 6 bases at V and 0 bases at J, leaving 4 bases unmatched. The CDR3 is CASSQTSGNSYNEQFF. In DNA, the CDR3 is TGTGCCAGCTCGCAGACTAGCGGGAACTCCTACAATGAGCAGTTCTTC.

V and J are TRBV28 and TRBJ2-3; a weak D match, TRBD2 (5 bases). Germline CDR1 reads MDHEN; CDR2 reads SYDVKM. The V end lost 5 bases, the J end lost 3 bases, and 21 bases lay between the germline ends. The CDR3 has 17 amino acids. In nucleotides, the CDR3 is TGTGCCAGCAGTCGCCCTATGAAGGGAGTTAGAACAGATACGCAGTATTTT. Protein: CASSRPMKGVRTDTQYF.

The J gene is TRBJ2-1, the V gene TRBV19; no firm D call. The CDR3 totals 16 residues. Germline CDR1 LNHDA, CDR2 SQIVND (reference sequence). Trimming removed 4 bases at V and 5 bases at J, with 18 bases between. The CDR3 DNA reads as TGTGCCAGTAGTACCTCGACCAACACGGGTCACAATGAGCAGTTCTTC. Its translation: CASSTSTNTGHNEQFF.

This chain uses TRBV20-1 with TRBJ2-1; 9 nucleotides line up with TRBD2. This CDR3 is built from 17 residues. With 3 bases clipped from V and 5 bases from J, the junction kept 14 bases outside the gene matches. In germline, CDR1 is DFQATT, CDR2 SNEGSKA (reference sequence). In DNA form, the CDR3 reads TGCAGTGCTAGTTTTGTTGGACTAGCGATTACCAACAATGAGCAGTTCTTC. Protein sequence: CSASFVGLAITNNEQFF.

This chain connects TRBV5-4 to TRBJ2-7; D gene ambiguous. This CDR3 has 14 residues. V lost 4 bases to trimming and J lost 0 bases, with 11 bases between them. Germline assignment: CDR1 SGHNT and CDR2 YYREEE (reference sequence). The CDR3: CASSPTSGSYEQYF. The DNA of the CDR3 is TGTGCCAGCAGCCCAACATCGGGCTCCTACGAGCAGTACTTC.

The CDR3 DNA sequence: TGTGCCAGCAGCTCGGGACTAGCGAGCACAGATACGCAGTATTTT. Its translation: CASSSGLASTDTQYF. This chain connects TRBV7-9 to TRBJ2-3, with 10 bases identical to TRBD2. Trimming removed 4 bases from V and 0 bases from J; junction bases left unmatched: 1. The CDR3 totals 15 residues. Per the germline V gene, CDR1 is SEHNR and CDR2 is FQNEAQ (reference sequence). The entire variable domain, with the rest obtained from reference TRBV7-9 and TRBJ2-3, is as follows: DTGVSQNPRHKITKRGQNVTFRCDPISEHNRLYWYRQTLGQGPEFLTYFQNEAQLEKSRLLSDRFSAERPKGSFSTLEIQRTEQGDSAMYLCASSSGLASTDTQYFGPGTRLTVL.

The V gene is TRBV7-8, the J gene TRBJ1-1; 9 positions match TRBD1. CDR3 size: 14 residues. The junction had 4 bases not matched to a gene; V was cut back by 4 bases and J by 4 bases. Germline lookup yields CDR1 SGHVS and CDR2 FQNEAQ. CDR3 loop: CASSSQGAVTEAFF. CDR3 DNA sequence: TGTGCCAGCAGCTCACAGGGGGCAGTCACTGAAGCTTTCTTT.

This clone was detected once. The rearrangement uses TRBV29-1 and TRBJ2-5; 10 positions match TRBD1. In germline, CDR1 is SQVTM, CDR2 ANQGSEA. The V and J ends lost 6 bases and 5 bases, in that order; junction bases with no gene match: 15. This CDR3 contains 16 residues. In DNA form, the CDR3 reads TGCAGCGTCGGCAGGACAGGGGGGGATTACGGGGAGACCCAGTACTTC. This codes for CSVGRTGGDYGETQYF.

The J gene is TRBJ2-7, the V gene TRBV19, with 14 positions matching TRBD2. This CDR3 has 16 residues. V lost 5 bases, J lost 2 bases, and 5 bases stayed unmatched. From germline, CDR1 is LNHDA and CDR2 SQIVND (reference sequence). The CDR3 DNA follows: TGTGCCAGTAGTGGACCGGGACTAGCGGGGGCCTACGAGCAGTACTTC. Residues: CASSGPGLAGAYEQYF.

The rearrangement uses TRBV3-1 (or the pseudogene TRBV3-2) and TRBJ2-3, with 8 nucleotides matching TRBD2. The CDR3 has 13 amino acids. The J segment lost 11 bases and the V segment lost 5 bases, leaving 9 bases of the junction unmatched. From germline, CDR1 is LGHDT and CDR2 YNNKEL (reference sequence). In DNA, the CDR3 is TGTGCCAGCAGCGGTCCGGGACTAGTTAGGCAGTATTTT. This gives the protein CASSGPGLVRQYF.

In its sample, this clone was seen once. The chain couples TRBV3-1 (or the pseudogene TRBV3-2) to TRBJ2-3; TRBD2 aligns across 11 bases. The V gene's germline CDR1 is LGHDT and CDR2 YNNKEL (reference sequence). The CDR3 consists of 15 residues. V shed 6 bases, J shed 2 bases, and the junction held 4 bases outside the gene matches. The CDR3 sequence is CASSRLAGNTDTQYF. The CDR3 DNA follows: TGTGCCAGCAGTCGACTAGCGGGAAACACAGATACGCAGTATTTT.

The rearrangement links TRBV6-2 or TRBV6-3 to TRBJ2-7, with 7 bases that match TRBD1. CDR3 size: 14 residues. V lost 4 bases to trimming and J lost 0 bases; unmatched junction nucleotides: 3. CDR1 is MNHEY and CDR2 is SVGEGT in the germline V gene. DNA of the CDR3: TGTGCCAGCAGTTTCGGGACAGTCTCCTACGAGCAGTACTTC. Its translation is CASSFGTVSYEQYF.

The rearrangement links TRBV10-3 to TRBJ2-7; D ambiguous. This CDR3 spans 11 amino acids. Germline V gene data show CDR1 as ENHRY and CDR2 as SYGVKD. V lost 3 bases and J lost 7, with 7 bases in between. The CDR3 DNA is TGTGCCATCAGTGATTTCCGTGAGCAGTACTTC. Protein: CAISDFREQYF.

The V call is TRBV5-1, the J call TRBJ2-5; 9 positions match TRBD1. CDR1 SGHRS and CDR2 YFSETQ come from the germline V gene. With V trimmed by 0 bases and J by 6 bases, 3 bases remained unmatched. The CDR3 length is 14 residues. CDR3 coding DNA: TGCGCCAGCAGCTTGGGACAGGGGGGGAAGACCCAGTACTTC. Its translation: CASSLGQGGKTQYF.

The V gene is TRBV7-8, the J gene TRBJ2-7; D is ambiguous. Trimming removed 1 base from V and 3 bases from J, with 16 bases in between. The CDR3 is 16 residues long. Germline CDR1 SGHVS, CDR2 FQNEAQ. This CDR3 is CASSLVAAGFHYEQYF. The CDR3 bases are TGTGCCAGCAGCTTAGTCGCCGCCGGGTTCCACTACGAGCAGTACTTC.

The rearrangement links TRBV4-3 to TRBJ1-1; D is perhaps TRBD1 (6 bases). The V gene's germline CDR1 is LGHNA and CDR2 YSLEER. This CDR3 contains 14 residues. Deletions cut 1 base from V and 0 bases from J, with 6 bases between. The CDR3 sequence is CASSQGTVNTEAFF. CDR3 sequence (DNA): TGCGCCAGCAGCCAAGGGACAGTGAACACTGAAGCTTTCTTT.

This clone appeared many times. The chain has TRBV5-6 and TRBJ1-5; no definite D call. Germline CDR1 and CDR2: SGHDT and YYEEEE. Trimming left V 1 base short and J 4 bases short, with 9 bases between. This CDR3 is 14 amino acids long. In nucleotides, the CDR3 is TGTGCCAGCAGCTTGTGGACGGGGAATCAGCCCCAGCATTTT. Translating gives CASSLWTGNQPQHF.